Listed here are 26 T cell receptor beta chains from one sample, sequenced in a study of T cells in Graves' hyperthyroidism and ophthalmopathy. RNA transcripts were the template for amplifying TCR beta CDR3 regions. First-round RT-PCR targeting the TCR CDR3 was performed with the HTBI primer set. TCRdb reprocessed the multiplex PCR reads via MiXCR and lists one record per CDR3 protein. The sample carries around 420,000 distinct CDR3 sequences, 15% to 18% recorded once. The sequencing input was blood. The receptors were gathered from a woman aged 18-35 years with Graves' hyperthyroidism.

The table lists this clonotype with a few counts. The rearrangement links TRBV20-1 to TRBJ1-5, with D perhaps matching TRBD1 (5 bases). V lost 1 base, J lost 4 bases, and 11 bases lay in between. This CDR3 is 14 amino acids long. Per the germline V gene, CDR1 is DFQATT and CDR2 is SNEGSKA (reference sequence). This CDR3 is CSARVGRGNQPQHF. The CDR3 bases are TGCAGTGCTAGAGTCGGACGGGGGAATCAGCCCCAGCATTTT.

This clonotype was observed at least ten times. The V and J genes are TRBV6-1 and TRBJ1-2; TRBD1 might be the D (5 bases). CDR1 is MNHNS, CDR2 SASEGT, per germline. The CDR3 has 14 residues. The germline V and J ends were trimmed by 2 bases and 4 bases, with 11 bases remaining between them. The CDR3 DNA reads TGTGCCAGCAGTGAACGGGGCCTTACCTATGGCTACACCTTC. Translated: CASSERGLTYGYTF.

This clonotype turned up a few times. The chain is built from TRBV25-1 and TRBJ1-3; possibly TRBD1 for D (6 bases). The CDR3 loop spans 19 amino acids. V was pared by 1 base and J by 0 bases, with 19 bases between. CDR1 is MGHDK and CDR2 is SYGVNS in the germline V gene. CDR3 loop: CASSEFLRQDGYSGNTIYF. CDR3 coding DNA: TGTGCCAGCAGTGAATTTTTACGACAGGACGGCTACTCTGGAAACACCATATATTTT.

V usage is TRBV7-9 and J usage is TRBJ2-2, with D perhaps given as TRBD1 or TRBD2 (5 bases each). Germline lookup yields CDR1 SEHNR and CDR2 FQNEAQ (reference sequence). The CDR3 runs 16 residues. V lost 8 bases to trimming and J lost 2 bases, with 18 bases between them. The DNA for the CDR3 is TGTGCCAGCGGAGGTCTCACAGGACCTAACACCGGGGAGCTGTTTTTT. This gives the protein CASGGLTGPNTGELFF.

The J gene is TRBJ2-7, the V gene TRBV5-6; 11 nucleotides align to TRBD2. Germline loops: CDR1 SGHDT, CDR2 YYEEEE. The V gene end was trimmed by 0 bases and the J gene end by 6 bases; junction bases not matched to a gene: 11. The CDR3 length is 17 residues. CDR3 in DNA: TGTGCCAGCAGCTTGGGAATTAGCGGGAGGGGCGGAAGCGAGCAGTACTTC. As protein: CASSLGISGRGGSEQYF.

This clonotype was seen only a few times. The chain has TRBV4-3 and TRBJ1-1; D gene ambiguous. The CDR3 consists of 16 residues. Trimming removed 6 bases at V and 1 base at J, with 18 bases between. Germline V gene data show CDR1 as LGHNA and CDR2 as YSLEER. CDR3 DNA sequence: TGCGCCAGCAGTGGAGAACCCGGGGTACCGAACACTGAAGCTTTCTTT. Its translation is CASSGEPGVPNTEAFF.

The chain couples TRBV12-3 or TRBV12-4 to TRBJ1-2, with D perhaps TRBD1 (5 bases). This CDR3 contains 16 residues. The V end lost 6 bases, the J end lost 7 bases, and 24 bases lay between the germline ends. CDR3 amino acids: CASSLTSGTLGVGYTF. CDR3 nucleotide sequence: TGTGCCAGCAGCCTAACCTCCGGGACTTTAGGGGTTGGCTACACCTTC.

CDR3 nucleotides: TGCAGTGCCACGGGACTAGCGGACAACAATGAGCAGTTCTTC. Protein product: CSATGLADNNEQFF. The chain combines TRBV20-1 with TRBJ2-1; 11 nucleotides agree with TRBD2. The CDR3 is made up of 14 amino acids. Germline V CDR1 and CDR2: DFQATT, SNEGSKA (reference sequence). Trimming cost V 6 bases and J 5 bases; bases outside gene matches: 6.

The sample holds a few counts of this clonotype. V usage is TRBV14 and J usage is TRBJ1-2; weak D call: TRBD1 (5 bases). CDR1 is SGHDN, CDR2 FVKESK, per germline. This CDR3 region has 16 residues. Trimming pared 4 bases from V and 8 bases from J, leaving 23 bases between. CDR3 bases: TGTGCCAGCAGCCCGTTTCGGGAGGGACCCTCCCAGGGCTACACCTTC. Translation gives CASSPFREGPSQGYTF.

This chain connects TRBV25-1 to TRBJ2-1; 14 bases fit TRBD2. The J segment lost 4 bases and the V segment lost 6 bases, leaving 11 bases of the junction unmatched. Germline lookup yields CDR1 MGHDK and CDR2 SYGVNS. This CDR3 is built from 18 residues. The CDR3, as DNA: TGTGCCAGCAGCAGTCCCGGGACTAGCGGGAGTGGATACAATGAGCAGTTCTTC. This gives the protein CASSSPGTSGSGYNEQFF.

The chain uses TRBV13 and TRBJ2-4, with D tentatively TRBD1 (6 bases). With 2 bases removed from V and 14 bases from J, the gap between germline ends came to 10 bases. The CDR3 extends over 11 amino acids. Germline-derived CDR1 and CDR2 are PRHDT and FYEKMQ (reference sequence). The CDR3 nucleotides read TGTGCCAGCAGCTTACAGGGGTGGAAGTACTTC. Residues: CASSLQGWKYF.

The genes are TRBV18 and TRBJ2-5; D may be TRBD1 (5 bases). The germline V gene has CDR1 KGHSH and CDR2 LQKENI. The CDR3 totals 15 residues. The germline V and J ends were trimmed by 1 base and 2 bases, with 11 bases remaining between them. CDR3 sequence: CASSPQPHRQETQYF. CDR3 DNA sequence: TGTGCCAGCTCACCACAGCCGCACAGGCAAGAGACCCAGTACTTC.

This clonotype came up a few times. The chain recombines TRBV5-1 with TRBJ2-5, with 13 bases fitting TRBD2. V lost 1 base to trimming and J lost 2 bases; unmatched junction nucleotides: 8. Per the germline V gene, CDR1 is SGHRS and CDR2 is YFSETQ. CDR3 length: 18 amino acids. CDR3 sequence (DNA): TGCGCCAGCAGCTTGAGTGTAACTAGCGGGAGGGCACAAGAGACCCAGTACTTC. Encoded protein: CASSLSVTSGRAQETQYF.

The chain has TRBV20-1 and TRBJ2-1; D possibly corresponds to TRBD2 (6 bases). The V gene's germline CDR1 is DFQATT and CDR2 SNEGSKA (reference sequence). Trimming removed 6 bases from V and 13 bases from J, with 13 bases in between. CDR3 length: 10 amino acids. DNA of the CDR3: TGCAGTGCGCGGAGGGAGGTACAGTTCTTC. Amino acids: CSARREVQFF.

This chain uses TRBV5-6 with TRBJ1-2; D not resolved. CDR1 is SGHDT and CDR2 is YYEEEE in the germline V gene. The CDR3 covers 14 residues. V gave up 4 bases and J gave up 2 bases, with 12 bases separating them. As DNA, the CDR3 is TGTGCCAGCAGCCCCACGAGTTTAAACTATGGCTACACCTTC. This gives the protein CASSPTSLNYGYTF. Full variable domain (rest looked up from reference TRBV5-6 and TRBJ1-2): DAGVTQSPTHLIKTRGQQVTLRCSPKSGHDTVSWYQQALGQGPQFIFQYYEEEERQRGNFPDRFSGHQFPNYSSELNVNALLLGDSALYLCASSPTSLNYGYTFGSGTRLTVV.

V usage is TRBV27 and J usage is TRBJ2-1, with D uncertain. Germline CDR1 and CDR2: MNHEY and SMNVEV (reference sequence). V gave up 3 bases and J gave up 3 bases, with 12 bases separating them. This CDR3 contains 15 residues. CDR3 loop: CASSFGVVGYNEQFF. The CDR3 coding sequence is TGTGCCAGCAGTTTTGGGGTGGTGGGCTACAATGAGCAGTTCTTC.

This clonotype was counted many times. The chain employs TRBV12-3 or TRBV12-4 and TRBJ1-6, with a possible D match to TRBD1 (5 bases). The V end was cut by 0 bases, the J end by 10 bases, with 13 bases between. The CDR3 consists of 15 residues. The CDR3 coding sequence is TGTGCCAGCAGTTTAGCGAAGGCAGGGAGCTCACCCCTCCACTTT. Amino acids: CASSLAKAGSSPLHF.

This clonotype was recorded many times. The V call is TRBV7-8, the J call TRBJ2-1, with 10 bases that match TRBD2. CDR3 length: 15 amino acids. CDR1 and CDR2 (germline): SGHVS, FQNEAQ. J gave up 8 bases and V 8 bases, and 12 bases lay outside the gene matches. DNA of the CDR3: TGTGCCAGCCGCAATGGGCTAGCGGGGGAATATGAGCAGTTCTTC. Translated: CASRNGLAGEYEQFF.

V and J are TRBV20-1 and TRBJ2-5; 9 bases fit TRBD2. The CDR3 has 16 residues. Germline-derived CDR1 and CDR2 are DFQATT and SNEGSKA (reference sequence). V lost 0 bases, J lost 5 bases, and 10 bases stayed unmatched. CDR3 coding DNA: TGCAGTGCTAGAGATCTAACGGGCGGGAGGGGGGAGACCCAGTACTTC. This sequence encodes CSARDLTGGRGETQYF.

In DNA form, the CDR3 reads TGTGCCAGCAGCTTAAGTAGGCAGACCTCCTACAATGAGCAGTTCTTC. Translating it yields CASSLSRQTSYNEQFF. The chain couples TRBV7-9 to TRBJ2-1; D gene unclear. CDR1 SEHNR and CDR2 FQNEAQ come from the germline V gene (reference sequence). The CDR3 extends over 16 amino acids. The ends were cut back, 2 bases at V and 0 bases at J, with 11 bases in the middle.

The chain joins TRBV5-6 to TRBJ1-2; D not certain. CDR1 and CDR2 (germline): SGHDT, YYEEEE. The CDR3 is 15 amino acids. Trimming took 0 bases from V and 4 from J, leaving 13 bases between them. The CDR3 is CASSLGPSEFYGYTF. The CDR3 DNA is TGTGCCAGCAGCTTGGGACCGTCGGAATTCTATGGCTACACCTTC.

This clonotype was found many times. This chain uses TRBV28 with TRBJ2-1, with TRBD2 identical over 8 bases. CDR1 MDHEN and CDR2 SYDVKM come from the germline V gene. There are 16 residues in the CDR3. V lost 2 bases and J lost 6; bases outside the gene matches: 9. CDR3 in DNA: TGTGCCAGCAGTTTAATGGAAGGACTAGCTATCAATGAGCAGTTCTTC. Protein: CASSLMEGLAINEQFF.

The rearrangement joins TRBV7-8 to TRBJ1-5; D perhaps matches TRBD1 (6 bases). V dropped 2 bases and J dropped 4 bases, with 9 bases sitting between them. Germline-derived CDR1 and CDR2 are SGHVS and FQNEAQ. The CDR3 extends over 14 amino acids. The DNA of the CDR3 is TGTGCCAGCAGCTTAAACAGGGCTAATCAGCCCCAGCATTTT. This codes for CASSLNRANQPQHF.

Details on this clonotype: Being one base from a much bigger clone, this may be a read error. The chain's CDR3 is CASSLRAGVWQPQHF. DNA for the CDR3: TGTGCCAGCAGTTTAAGGGCCGGGGTTTGGCAGCCCCAGCATTTT. The V gene is TRBV12-3 or TRBV12-4, the J gene TRBJ1-5; D remains ambiguous. Deletions cut 2 bases from V and 7 bases from J, with 15 bases between. The CDR3 is made up of 15 amino acids.

Ten or more counts support this clonotype. The CDR3 sequence is CASSFIRSGELFF. The CDR3, as DNA: TGTGCCAGCAGCTTCATCAGATCCGGGGAGCTGTTTTTT. V and J are TRBV7-2 and TRBJ2-2, with no clear D. This CDR3 region has 13 residues. Germline CDR1 SGHTA, CDR2 FQGNSA. V was pared by 3 bases and J by 6 bases, with 8 bases between.

This clonotype was counted at least ten times. Written as DNA, the CDR3 is TGCGCCAGCAGCTTGGACGCAGCCCCGACTTATGGCTACACCTTC. Protein sequence: CASSLDAAPTYGYTF. The genes are TRBV5-1 and TRBJ1-2; no clear D gene. CDR1 is SGHRS, CDR2 YFSETQ, per germline. The CDR3 has 15 residues. V was clipped by 0 bases and J by 5 bases, with 14 bases between them.